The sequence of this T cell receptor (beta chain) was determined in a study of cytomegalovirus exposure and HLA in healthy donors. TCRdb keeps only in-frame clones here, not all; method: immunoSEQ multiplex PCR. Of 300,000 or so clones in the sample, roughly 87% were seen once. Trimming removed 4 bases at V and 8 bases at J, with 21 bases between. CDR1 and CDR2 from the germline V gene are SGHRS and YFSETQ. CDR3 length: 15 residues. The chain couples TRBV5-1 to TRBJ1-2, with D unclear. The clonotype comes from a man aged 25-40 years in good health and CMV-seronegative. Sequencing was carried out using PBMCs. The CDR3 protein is CASSVSYGSWRGYTF. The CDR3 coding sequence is TGCGCCAGCAGCGTATCTTATGGGTCCTGGAGAGGCTACACCTTC.